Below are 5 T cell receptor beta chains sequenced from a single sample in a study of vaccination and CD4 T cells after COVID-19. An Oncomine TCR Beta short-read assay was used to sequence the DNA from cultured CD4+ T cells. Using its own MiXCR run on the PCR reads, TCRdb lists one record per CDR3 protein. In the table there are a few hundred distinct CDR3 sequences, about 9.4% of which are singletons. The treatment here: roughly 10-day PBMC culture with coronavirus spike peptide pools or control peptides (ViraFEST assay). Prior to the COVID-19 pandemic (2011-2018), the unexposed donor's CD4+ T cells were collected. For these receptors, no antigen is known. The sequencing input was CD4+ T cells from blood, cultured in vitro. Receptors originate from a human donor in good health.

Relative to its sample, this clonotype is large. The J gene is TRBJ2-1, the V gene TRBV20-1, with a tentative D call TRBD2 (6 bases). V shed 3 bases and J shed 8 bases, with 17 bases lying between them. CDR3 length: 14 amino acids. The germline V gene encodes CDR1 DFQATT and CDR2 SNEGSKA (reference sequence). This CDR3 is CSASLQRASDEQFF. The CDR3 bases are TGCAGTGCTAGTCTCCAGCGGGCCTCGGATGAGCAGTTCTTC.

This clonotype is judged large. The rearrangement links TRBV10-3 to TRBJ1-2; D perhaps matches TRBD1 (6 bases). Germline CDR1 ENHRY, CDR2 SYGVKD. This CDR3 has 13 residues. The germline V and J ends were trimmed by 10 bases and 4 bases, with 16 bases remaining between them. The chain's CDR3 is CATSGVLGYGYTF. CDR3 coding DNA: TGTGCCACCTCAGGGGTCCTCGGCTATGGCTACACCTTC.

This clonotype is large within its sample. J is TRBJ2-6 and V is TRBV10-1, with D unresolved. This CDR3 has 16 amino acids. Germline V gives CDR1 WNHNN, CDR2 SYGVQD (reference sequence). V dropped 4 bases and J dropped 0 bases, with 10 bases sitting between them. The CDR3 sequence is CASSVERRSGANVLTF. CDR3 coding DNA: TGCGCCAGCAGTGTTGAGCGACGCTCTGGGGCCAACGTCCTGACTTTC.

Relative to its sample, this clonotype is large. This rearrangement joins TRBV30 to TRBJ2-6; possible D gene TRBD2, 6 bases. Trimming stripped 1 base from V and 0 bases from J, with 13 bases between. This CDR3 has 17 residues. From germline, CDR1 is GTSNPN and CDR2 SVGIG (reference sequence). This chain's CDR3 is CAWSGREPHSGANVLTF. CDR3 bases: TGTGCCTGGAGTGGGAGGGAACCGCACTCTGGGGCCAACGTCCTGACTTTC.

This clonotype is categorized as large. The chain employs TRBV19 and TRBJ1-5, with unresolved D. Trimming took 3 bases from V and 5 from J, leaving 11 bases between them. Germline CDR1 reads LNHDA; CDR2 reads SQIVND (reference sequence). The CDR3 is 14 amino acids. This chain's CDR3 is CASSIQGSYQPQHF. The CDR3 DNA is TGTGCCAGTAGTATTCAAGGGAGTTATCAGCCCCAGCATTTT.